The entry below gives a single T cell receptor (beta chain) sequence along with its context. Using immunoSEQ multiplex PCR, the repertoire was profiled, and TCRdb retains in-frame clones only, with some absent. The sample gives about 50,000 clones, 86% of which show up once; just under 6% is in the top ten. This sample's time point: recipient sample about 28 days before transplant, after cytoreduction. Blood collection times were about day -28 and days 30, 100, 180 posttransplant. Germline V gene sequence: CDR1 SGHAT, CDR2 FQNNGV. The CDR3 has 13 amino acids. V dropped 5 bases and J dropped 4 bases, with 11 bases sitting between them. This entry belongs to a study of T cell clonotyping in hematopoietic cell transplantation.

The sequence was collected from a man in his sixties with biphenotypic leukemia. Some clones in this sample may be carry-over from other donors' samples. The chain employs TRBV11-2 and TRBJ2-5; D may be TRBD2 (5 bases). The source was peripheral blood mononuclear cells, collected before stem cell transplant. CDR3 nucleotide sequence: TGTGCCAGCAGCCCCACTACTAGAGAGACCCAGTACTTC. Encoded protein: CASSPTTRETQYF.